Listed below are T cell receptor beta chains from one sample, sequenced in a study of OX40 agonist ivuxolimab in advanced cancers. Only in-frame clones appear in the TCRdb table, and some are missing; sequencing was by immunoSEQ multiplex PCR. The sample contains roughly 80,000 clones, approximately 83% of which appear only once. The sequences come from CD4+ or CD8+ T cells sorted from blood, collected in a trial of the OX40 agonist ivuxolimab. The receptors originated from an adult with an advanced solid tumor such as melanoma, head and neck, liver or kidney cancer. CDR3s include the opening cysteine and the closing phenylalanine or tryptophan. A D gene is named only where the DNA matches it firmly. Where a row states a size, it is once, few, many or the class of an expanded clone; other rows omit it.

D	size	V	J	DNA	CDR3
.	.	TRBV28	TRBJ2-7	TGTGCCAGCAGAGTTACCTCCCCCACCTCGAGGGAGTACTTC	CASRVTSPTSREYF
.	.	TRBV7-2	TRBJ2-7	TGTGCCAGCAGCCTATCAGGAGGGTACGAGCAGTACTTC	CASSLSGGYEQYF
.	.	TRBV7-2	TRBJ2-1	TGTGCCAGCAGCTTAGATAGTAATCTTAATGAGCAGTTCTTC	CASSLDSNLNEQFF
.	.	TRBV6-6	TRBJ1-6	TGTGCCAGCAGTTCAGGGGCTATTTCACCCCTCCACTTT	CASSSGAISPLHF
.	.	TRBV5-5	TRBJ1-1	TGTGCCAGCAGCTTGGAAACTTGGCGGAACACTGAAGCTTTCTTT	CASSLETWRNTEAFF
.	.	TRBV9	TRBJ2-6	TGTGCCAGCAGCGTAGTGATGATGGCCTCTGGGGCCAACGTCCTGACTTTC	CASSVVMMASGANVLTF
.	.	TRBV7-2	TRBJ1-1	TGTGCCAGCAGCTTAGCGCGGACAGCGAACACTGAAGCTTTCTTT	CASSLARTANTEAFF
.	.	TRBV6-1	TRBJ2-4	TGTGCCAGCAGTGAGTGGACCCCAATTCAGTACTTC	CASSEWTPIQYF
TRBD1	once	TRBV6-1	TRBJ2-2	TGTGCCAGCAGTGAAGTGACAGGGTACACCGGGGAGCTGTTTTTT	CASSEVTGYTGELFF
.	.	TRBV9	TRBJ1-1	TGTGCCAGCAGCACCAGATCCGGGCTCGGAGGGGCTTTCTTT	CASSTRSGLGGAFF
.	.	TRBV30	TRBJ2-7	TGTGCCTGGGAGAGTGGGCCCTACGAGCAGTACTTC	CAWESGPYEQYF
.	.	TRBV18	TRBJ2-7	TGTGCCAGCTCACCACCCGGACTGAAAAGTTACGAGCAGTACTTC	CASSPPGLKSYEQYF
TRBD1	.	TRBV5-1	TRBJ2-2	TGCGCCAGCAGCGTACTGGGACAGGACACCGGGGAGCTGTTTTTT	CASSVLGQDTGELFF
.	few	TRBV5-1	TRBJ1-3	TGCGCCAGCAGCTTGGCTACAGGGAGCTCTGGAAACACCATATATTTT	CASSLATGSSGNTIYF
.	.	TRBV28	TRBJ2-1	TGTGCCAGCAGTACCCGACGGTACAATGAGCAGTTCTTC	CASSTRRYNEQFF
.	.	TRBV2	TRBJ1-1	TGTGCCAGCAGTGTTGGGCGTTCGAACACTGAAGCTTTCTTT	CASSVGRSNTEAFF
.	.	TRBV7-3	TRBJ2-3	TGTGCCAGCAGCTCCGGGGCTCATCGCGGCACAGATACGCAGTATTTT	CASSSGAHRGTDTQYF
TRBD2	.	TRBV7-2	TRBJ2-3	TGTGCCAGCAGCCGTTCCGGGCGGGGGACCACAGATACGCAGTATTTT	CASSRSGRGTTDTQYF
.	.	TRBV29-1	TRBJ2-2	TGCAGCGTTGGGAGGGGGTTGGCCGGGGAGCTGTTTTTT	CSVGRGLAGELFF
.	.	TRBV5-1	TRBJ1-3	TGCGCCAGCAGCTTGGACCTCTTGGGCGGAAACACCATATATTTT	CASSLDLLGGNTIYF
TRBD2	.	TRBV4-1	TRBJ2-1	TGCGCCAGCAGCCTAGTAGCGGGAAGGGGCCTCTACAATGAGCAGTTCTTC	CASSLVAGRGLYNEQFF
.	.	TRBV6-5	TRBJ2-7	TGTGCCAGCACAAGATCTTATCATGGATCCTACGAGCAGTACTTC	CASTRSYHGSYEQYF
.	.	TRBV28	TRBJ1-4	TGTGGAAGAGATAGTGAAAAACTGTTTTTT	CGRDSEKLFF
TRBD1	.	TRBV5-1	TRBJ1-4	TGCGCCAGCAGCTTGACAGGGGCGGTGGAGGAAAAACTGTTTTTT	CASSLTGAVEEKLFF
.	.	TRBV7-7	TRBJ2-5	TGTGCCAGCAGCTTAGAACTGCAAGAGACCCAGTACTTC	CASSLELQETQYF
.	few	TRBV19	TRBJ2-7	TGTGCCAGTAGTATAGATTTGGCCAGCTCCTACGAGCAGTACTTC	CASSIDLASSYEQYF
TRBD1	.	TRBV7-8	TRBJ1-5	TGTGCCAGCAGCTTAGTCGGGCAGGGGGGTCAGCCCCAGCATTTT	CASSLVGQGGQPQHF
TRBD1	.	TRBV2	TRBJ2-1	TGTGCCAGCGCCATAGACAGGGGCAATGAGCAGTTCTTC	CASAIDRGNEQFF